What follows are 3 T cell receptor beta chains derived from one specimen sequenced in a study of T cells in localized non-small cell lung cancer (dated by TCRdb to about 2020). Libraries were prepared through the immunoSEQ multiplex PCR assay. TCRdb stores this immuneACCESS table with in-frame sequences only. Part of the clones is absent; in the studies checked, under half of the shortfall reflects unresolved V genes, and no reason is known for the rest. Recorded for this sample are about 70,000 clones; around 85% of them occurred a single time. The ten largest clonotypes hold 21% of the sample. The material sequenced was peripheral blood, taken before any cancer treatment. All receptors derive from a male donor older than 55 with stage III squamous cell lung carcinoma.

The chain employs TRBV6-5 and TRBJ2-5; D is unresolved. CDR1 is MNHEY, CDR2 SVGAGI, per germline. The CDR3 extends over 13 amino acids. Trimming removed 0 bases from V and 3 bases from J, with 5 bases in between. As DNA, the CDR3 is TGTGCCAGCAGTTACTCCGTAGAAGAGACCCAGTACTTC. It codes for CASSYSVEETQYF.

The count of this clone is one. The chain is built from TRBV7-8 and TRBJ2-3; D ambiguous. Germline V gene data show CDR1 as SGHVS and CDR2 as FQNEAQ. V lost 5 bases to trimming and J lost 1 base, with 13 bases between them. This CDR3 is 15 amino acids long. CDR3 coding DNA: TGTGCCAGCAGCCCTCATGGCGAGGGCACAGATACGCAGTATTTT. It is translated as CASSPHGEGTDTQYF.

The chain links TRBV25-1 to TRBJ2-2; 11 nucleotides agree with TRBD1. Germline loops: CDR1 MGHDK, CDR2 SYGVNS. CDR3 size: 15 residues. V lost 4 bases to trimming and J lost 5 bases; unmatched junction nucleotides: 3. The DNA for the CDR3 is TGTGCCAGCAGTGCCGGGACAGGGGGGACCGGGGAGCTGTTTTTT. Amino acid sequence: CASSAGTGGTGELFF.